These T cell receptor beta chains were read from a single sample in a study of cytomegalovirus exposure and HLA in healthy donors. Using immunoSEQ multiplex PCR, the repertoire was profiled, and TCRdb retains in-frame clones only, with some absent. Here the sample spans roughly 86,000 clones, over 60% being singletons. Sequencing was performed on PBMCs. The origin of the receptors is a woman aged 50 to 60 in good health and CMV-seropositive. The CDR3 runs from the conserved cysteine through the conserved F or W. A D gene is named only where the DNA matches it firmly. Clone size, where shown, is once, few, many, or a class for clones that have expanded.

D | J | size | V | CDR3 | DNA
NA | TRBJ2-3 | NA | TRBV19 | CASSRTHTDTQYF | TGTGCCAGTAGTCGGACTCACACAGATACGCAGTATTTT
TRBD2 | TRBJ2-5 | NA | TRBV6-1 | CASSAGLAGAPYQETQYF | TGTGCCAGCAGTGCGGGACTAGCGGGGGCACCGTACCAAGAGACCCAGTACTTC
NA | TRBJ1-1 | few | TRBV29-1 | CSVDRVIEAFF | TGCAGCGTTGACAGGGTAATTGAAGCTTTCTTT
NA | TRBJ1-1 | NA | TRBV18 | CASSSDRYNTEAFF | TGTGCCAGCTCATCGGACAGATACAACACTGAAGCTTTCTTT
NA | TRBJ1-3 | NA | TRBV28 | CASLTSTGNTIYF | TGTGCCAGCCTCACGTCGACAGGAAACACCATATATTTT
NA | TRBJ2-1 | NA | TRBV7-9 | CASSDPLGGYNEQFF | TGTGCCAGCAGCGACCCCTTGGGGGGATACAATGAGCAGTTCTTC
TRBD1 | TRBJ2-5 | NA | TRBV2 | CASGTGASMQHEQYF | TGTGCCAGCGGGACAGGGGCCAGCATGCAGCATGAGCAGTACTTC
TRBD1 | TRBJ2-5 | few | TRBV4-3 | CASSQEWDRVRGVYQETQYF | TGCGCCAGCAGCCAAGAGTGGGACAGGGTGAGGGGGGTCTACCAAGAGACCCAGTACTTC
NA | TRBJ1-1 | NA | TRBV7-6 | CASSSYWNTEAFF | TGTGCCAGCAGCTCCTACTGGAACACTGAAGCTTTCTTT
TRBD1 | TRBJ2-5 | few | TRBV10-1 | CAIRGGAETQYF | TGCGCCATTAGAGGGGGCGCAGAGACCCAGTACTTC
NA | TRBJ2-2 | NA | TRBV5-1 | CASSLRTGGPTGELFF | TGCGCCAGCAGCTTGAGGACGGGGGGCCCCACCGGGGAGCTGTTTTTT
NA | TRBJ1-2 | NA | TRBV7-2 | CASSLDSFHGYTF | TGTGCCAGCAGCTTAGACAGTTTCCATGGCTACACCTTC
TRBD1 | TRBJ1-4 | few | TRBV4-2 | CASSQSSGQLEKLFF | TGTGCCAGCAGCCAATCGTCGGGACAGCTTGAAAAACTGTTTTTT
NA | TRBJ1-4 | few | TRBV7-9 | CSSSGGGDLNEKLFF | TGTTCCAGCAGCGGAGGGGGGGACCTCAATGAAAAACTGTTTTTT
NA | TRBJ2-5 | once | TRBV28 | CASSFMFPEEGIETQYF | TGTGCCAGCAGTTTTATGTTCCCCGAGGAGGGGATTGAGACCCAGTACTTC
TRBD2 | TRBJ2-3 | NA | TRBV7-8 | CASSLGGGQSTDTQYF | TGTGCCAGCAGCTTAGGCGGGGGGCAGAGCACAGATACGCAGTATTTT
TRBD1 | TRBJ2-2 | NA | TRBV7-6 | CASSPADRVTGELFF | TGTGCCAGCAGCCCGGCTGACAGGGTCACCGGGGAGCTGTTTTTT
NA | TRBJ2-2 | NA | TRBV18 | CASSPRGWNTGELFF | TGTGCCAGCTCACCAAGGGGGTGGAACACCGGGGAGCTGTTTTTT
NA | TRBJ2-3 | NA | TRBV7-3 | CASSSDRGTDTQYF | TGTGCCAGCAGCTCCGATCGAGGCACAGATACGCAGTATTTT
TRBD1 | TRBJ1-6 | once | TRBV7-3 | CASSSRQGTPLHF | TGTGCCAGCAGCTCGCGACAGGGGACACCCCTCCACTTT
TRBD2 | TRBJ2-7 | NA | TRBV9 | CASSAGTTYEQYF | TGTGCCAGCAGCGCTGGGACTACCTACGAGCAGTACTTC
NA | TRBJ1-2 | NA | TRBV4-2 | CASSQDTGELYGYTF | TGTGCCAGCAGCCAAGACACAGGCGAACTATATGGCTACACCTTC
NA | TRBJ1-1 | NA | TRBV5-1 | CASSLASDTEAFF | TGCGCCAGCAGCTTGGCCAGCGACACTGAAGCTTTCTTT
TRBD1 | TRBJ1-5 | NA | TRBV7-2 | CASSPQDRRGNQPQHF | TGTGCCAGCAGCCCACAGGACAGGAGGGGCAATCAGCCCCAGCATTTT
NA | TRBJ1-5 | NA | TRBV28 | CASSRGHGNQPQHF | TGTGCCAGCAGCCGGGGACACGGCAATCAGCCCCAGCATTTT
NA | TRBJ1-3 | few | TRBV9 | CASSGDRNSGNTIYF | TGTGCCAGCAGCGGAGACAGGAACTCTGGAAACACCATATATTTT
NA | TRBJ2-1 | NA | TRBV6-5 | CASSLFTGTYNEQFF | TGTGCCAGCAGTCTTTTTACCGGGACCTACAATGAGCAGTTCTTC
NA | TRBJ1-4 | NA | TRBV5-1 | CASSFGGSFNEKLFF | TGCGCCAGCAGCTTCGGCGGGAGCTTTAATGAAAAACTGTTTTTT
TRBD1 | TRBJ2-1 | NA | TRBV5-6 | CASSFTGGNEQFF | TGTGCCAGCAGCTTTACAGGGGGCAATGAGCAGTTCTTC
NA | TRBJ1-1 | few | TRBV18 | CATSSGNTEAFF | TGTGCCACCTCTTCGGGGAACACTGAAGCTTTCTTT
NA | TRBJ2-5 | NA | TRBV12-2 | CASRSPFGSGGETQYF | TGTGCAAGTCGGTCACCCTTCGGCAGCGGGGGGGAGACCCAGTACTTC
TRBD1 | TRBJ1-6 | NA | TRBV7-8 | CASSLMGTGVSPLHF | TGTGCCAGCAGCTTAATGGGGACAGGGGTTTCACCCCTCCACTTT
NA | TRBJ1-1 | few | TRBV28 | CASRFREAPNTEAFF | TGTGCCAGCAGGTTCCGAGAGGCACCGAACACTGAAGCTTTCTTT